Listed below are T cell receptor beta chains from one sample, sequenced in a study of T cell clonotyping in hematopoietic cell transplantation. Sequenced by immunoSEQ multiplex PCR; TCRdb stores in-frame clones only, minus some. The sample has a few thousand clones, roughly 68% seen once. Sample: PBMCs, taken 180 days after allogeneic stem cell transplant. The receptors derive from a male patient aged 45-60 years who had an allogeneic stem cell transplant from an unrelated donor, so the T cells may come from the graft donor. Some clones in this sample may be carry-over from other donors' samples. Both conserved end residues are trimmed from each CDR3.

v_gene	j_gene	CDR3aa
TRBV12-5	TRBJ2-5	ASGLSQGAGVPQETQY
TRBV28	TRBJ1-1	ASGRQLMNTEAF
TRBV7-2	TRBJ2-7	ASSLEGLLRNKQY
TRBV19	TRBJ1-2	ASNNQGDGYT
TRBV7-2	TRBJ2-3	ASSLALRISRKADTQY
TRBV6-5	TRBJ2-7	ASSYSGPREQY
TRBV19	TRBJ1-6	ASSMATQGMNSPLH
TRBV29-1	TRBJ2-7	SVETGGREQY
TRBV7-3	TRBJ1-2	ASSLTTGTVDGYT
TRBV29-1	TRBJ2-3	SVERFTSGSTDTQY
TRBV7-9	TRBJ1-1	ASSFQGVRTTEAF
TRBV5-6	TRBJ2-5	ASSSTREGETQY
TRBV6-5	TRBJ2-7	ASSYMGGGYEQY
TRBV19	TRBJ1-5	AGGTWGNQPQH
TRBV30	TRBJ1-2	AWSPGPGRSYT
TRBV28	TRBJ2-5	ASSSDDKTERETQY
TRBV5-4	TRBJ2-3	ASSSAAGPVGDTQY
TRBV6-4	TRBJ1-5	ASSVRRQTQGTEPQH
TRBV5-1	TRBJ2-7	ASSSGLDGYEQY
TRBV11-2	TRBJ1-2	ASSLAPGGYYGYT
TRBV5-4	TRBJ1-1	ASSLGASSNTEAF
TRBV4-3	TRBJ1-3	ASSQDRTGGGNTIY
TRBV5-4	TRBJ2-7	ASSLSGVSYEQY
TRBV5-4	TRBJ2-4	ASSSLLGEGNIQY
TRBV18	TRBJ2-7	ASSAGLPTYEQY
TRBV10-2	TRBJ1-6	ASGGLDSPLH
TRBV7-6	TRBJ1-2	ASSSPGQGDYGYT
TRBV5-6	TRBJ1-2	ASSLVSRGGYGYT
TRBV5-4	TRBJ1-1	ASSLWGYPEAF
TRBV7-2	TRBJ1-2	ASYPGPGQTFYGYT
TRBV15	TRBJ1-2	ATSRDWRGTGEGIYGYT
TRBV6-1	TRBJ1-5	ASSGGQNSNQPQH
TRBV9	TRBJ2-7	ASGTGHYEQY
TRBV21-1	TRBJ2-3	ASSKAQAGSSTDTQY
TRBV5-4	TRBJ1-1	ASSSVDGEAF
TRBV29-1	TRBJ2-3	SVEGGQNTDTQY
TRBV4-2	TRBJ2-7	ASSQDDSGSYEQY
TRBV6-1	TRBJ1-1	ASSATRNTEAF
TRBV2	TRBJ1-4	ASSGGQGNEKLF
TRBV6-6	TRBJ1-2	ASSNKAGGAYGYT
TRBV4-2	TRBJ2-7	ASSPRISYEQY